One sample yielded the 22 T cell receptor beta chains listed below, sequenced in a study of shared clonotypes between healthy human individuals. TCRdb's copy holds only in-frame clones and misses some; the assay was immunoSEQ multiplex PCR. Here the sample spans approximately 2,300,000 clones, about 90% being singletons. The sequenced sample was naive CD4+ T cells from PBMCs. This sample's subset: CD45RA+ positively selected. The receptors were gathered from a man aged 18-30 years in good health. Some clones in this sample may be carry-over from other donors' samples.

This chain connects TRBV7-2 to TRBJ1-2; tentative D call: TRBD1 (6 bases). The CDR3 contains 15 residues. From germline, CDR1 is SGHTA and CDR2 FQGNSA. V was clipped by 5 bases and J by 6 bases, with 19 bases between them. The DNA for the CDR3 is TGTGCCAGCAGCGGCCGGGACCCAGGGGCGGATGGCTACACCTTC. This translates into CASSGRDPGADGYTF.

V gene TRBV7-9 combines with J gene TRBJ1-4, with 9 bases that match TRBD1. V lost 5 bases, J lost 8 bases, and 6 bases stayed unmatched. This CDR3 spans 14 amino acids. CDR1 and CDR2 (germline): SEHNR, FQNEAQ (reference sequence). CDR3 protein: CASSTRDRAEKLFF. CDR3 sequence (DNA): TGTGCCAGCAGCACGCGGGACAGGGCAGAAAAACTGTTTTTT.

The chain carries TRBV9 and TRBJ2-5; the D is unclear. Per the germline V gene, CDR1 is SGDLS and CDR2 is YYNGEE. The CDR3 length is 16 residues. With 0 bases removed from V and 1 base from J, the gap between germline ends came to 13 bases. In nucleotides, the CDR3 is TGTGCCAGCAGCGTAGGGGCCGGTCAGGCCCAAGAGACCCAGTACTTC. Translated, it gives CASSVGAGQAQETQYF. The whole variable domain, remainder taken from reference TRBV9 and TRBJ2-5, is DSGVTQTPKHLITATGQRVTLRCSPRSGDLSVYWYQQSLDQGLQFLIQYYNGEERAKGNILERFSAQQFPDLHSELNLSSLELGDSALYFCASSVGAGQAQETQYFGPGTRLLVL.

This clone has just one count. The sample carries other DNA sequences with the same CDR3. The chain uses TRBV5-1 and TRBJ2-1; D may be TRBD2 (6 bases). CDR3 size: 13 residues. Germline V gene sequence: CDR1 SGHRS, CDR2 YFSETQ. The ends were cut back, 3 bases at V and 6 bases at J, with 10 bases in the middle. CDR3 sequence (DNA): TGCGCCAGCAGCTGGGGTAGCGGCAATGAGCAGTTCTTC. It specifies CASSWGSGNEQFF.

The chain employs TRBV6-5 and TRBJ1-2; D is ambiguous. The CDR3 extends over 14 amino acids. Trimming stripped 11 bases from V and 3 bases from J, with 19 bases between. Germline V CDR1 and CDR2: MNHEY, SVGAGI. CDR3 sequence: CACQGWGSDYGYTF. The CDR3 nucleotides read TGTGCCTGCCAAGGATGGGGATCTGACTATGGCTACACCTTC.

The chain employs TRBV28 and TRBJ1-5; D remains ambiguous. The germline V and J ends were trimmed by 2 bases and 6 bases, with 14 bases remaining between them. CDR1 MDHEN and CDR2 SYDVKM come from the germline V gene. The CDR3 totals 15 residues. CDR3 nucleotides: TGTGCCAGCAGTTTAGGTGGCAGCGGGCCTCAGCCCCAGCATTTT. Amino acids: CASSLGGSGPQPQHF.

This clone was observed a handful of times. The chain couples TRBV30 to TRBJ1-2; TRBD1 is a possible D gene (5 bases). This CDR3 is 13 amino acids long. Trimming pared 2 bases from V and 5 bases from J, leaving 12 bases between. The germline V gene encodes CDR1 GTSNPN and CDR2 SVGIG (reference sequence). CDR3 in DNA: TGTGCCTGGAGTTGGGGCCTTGGGTATGGCTACACCTTC. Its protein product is CAWSWGLGYGYTF.

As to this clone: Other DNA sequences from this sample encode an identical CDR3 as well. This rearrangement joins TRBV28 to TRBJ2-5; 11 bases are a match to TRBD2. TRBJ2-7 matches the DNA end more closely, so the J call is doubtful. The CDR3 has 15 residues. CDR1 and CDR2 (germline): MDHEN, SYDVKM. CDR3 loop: CASSSGTSGSYEQYF. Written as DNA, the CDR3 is TGTGCCAGCAGTTCCGGGACTAGCGGCTCCTACGAGCAGTACTTC.

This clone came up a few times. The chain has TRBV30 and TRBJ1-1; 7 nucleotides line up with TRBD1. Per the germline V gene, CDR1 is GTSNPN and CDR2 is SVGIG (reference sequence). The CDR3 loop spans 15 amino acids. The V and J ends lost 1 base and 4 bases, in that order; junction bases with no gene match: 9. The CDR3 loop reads CAWSAFLTGFTEAFF. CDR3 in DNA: TGTGCCTGGAGTGCCTTCCTGACAGGGTTCACTGAAGCTTTCTTT.

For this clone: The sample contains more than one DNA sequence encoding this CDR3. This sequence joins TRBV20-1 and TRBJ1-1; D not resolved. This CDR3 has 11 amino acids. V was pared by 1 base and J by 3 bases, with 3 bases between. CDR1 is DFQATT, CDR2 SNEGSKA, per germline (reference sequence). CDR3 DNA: TGCAGTGCTAGAGGGCACACTGAAGCTTTCTTT. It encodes CSARGHTEAFF.

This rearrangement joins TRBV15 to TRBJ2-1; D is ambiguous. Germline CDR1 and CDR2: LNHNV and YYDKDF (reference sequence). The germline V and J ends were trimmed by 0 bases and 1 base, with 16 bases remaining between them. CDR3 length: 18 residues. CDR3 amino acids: CATSRDFPPPGSYNEQFF. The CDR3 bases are TGTGCCACCAGCAGAGATTTCCCTCCCCCGGGTTCCTACAATGAGCAGTTCTTC. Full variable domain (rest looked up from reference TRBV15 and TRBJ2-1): DAMVIQNPRYQVTQFGKPVTLSCSQTLNHNVMYWYQQKSSQAPKLLFHYYDKDFNNEADTPDNFQSRRPNTSFCFLDIRSPGLGDTAMYLCATSRDFPPPGSYNEQFFGPGTRLTVL.

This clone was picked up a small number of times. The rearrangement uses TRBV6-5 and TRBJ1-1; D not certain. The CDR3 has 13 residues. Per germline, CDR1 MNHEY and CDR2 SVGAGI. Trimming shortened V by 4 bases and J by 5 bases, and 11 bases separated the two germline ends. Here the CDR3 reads CASSSAVWTEAFF. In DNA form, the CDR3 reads TGTGCCAGCAGTTCTGCAGTTTGGACTGAAGCTTTCTTT.

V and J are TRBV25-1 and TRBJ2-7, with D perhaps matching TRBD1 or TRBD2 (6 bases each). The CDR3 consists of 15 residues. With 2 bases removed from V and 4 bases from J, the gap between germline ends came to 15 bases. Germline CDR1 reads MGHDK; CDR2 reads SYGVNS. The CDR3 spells CASSEGGKDSYEQYF. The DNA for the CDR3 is TGTGCCAGCAGTGAAGGGGGGAAGGACAGTTACGAGCAGTACTTC.

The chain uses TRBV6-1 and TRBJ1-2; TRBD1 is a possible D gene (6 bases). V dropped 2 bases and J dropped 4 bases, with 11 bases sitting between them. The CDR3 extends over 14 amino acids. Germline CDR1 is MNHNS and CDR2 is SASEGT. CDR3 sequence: CASSERQGIYGYTF. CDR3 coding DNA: TGTGCCAGCAGTGAAAGGCAGGGGATCTATGGCTACACCTTC.

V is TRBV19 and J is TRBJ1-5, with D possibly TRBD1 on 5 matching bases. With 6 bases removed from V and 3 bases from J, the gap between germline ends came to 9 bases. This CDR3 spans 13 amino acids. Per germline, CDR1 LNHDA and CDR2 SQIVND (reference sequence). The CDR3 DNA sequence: TGTGCCAGTAGAAACAGGACCAATCAGCCCCAGCATTTT. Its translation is CASRNRTNQPQHF.

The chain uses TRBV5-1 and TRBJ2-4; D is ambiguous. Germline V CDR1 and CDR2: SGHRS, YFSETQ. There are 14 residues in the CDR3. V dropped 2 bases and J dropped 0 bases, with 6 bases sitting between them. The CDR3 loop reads CASSFELAKNIQYF. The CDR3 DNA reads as TGCGCCAGCAGCTTTGAGCTAGCCAAAAACATTCAGTACTTC.

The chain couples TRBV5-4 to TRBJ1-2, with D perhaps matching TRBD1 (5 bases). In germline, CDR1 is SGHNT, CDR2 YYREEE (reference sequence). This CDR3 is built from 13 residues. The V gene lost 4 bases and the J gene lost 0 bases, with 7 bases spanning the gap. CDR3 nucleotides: TGTGCCAGCAGCAAGGACACTAACTATGGCTACACCTTC. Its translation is CASSKDTNYGYTF.

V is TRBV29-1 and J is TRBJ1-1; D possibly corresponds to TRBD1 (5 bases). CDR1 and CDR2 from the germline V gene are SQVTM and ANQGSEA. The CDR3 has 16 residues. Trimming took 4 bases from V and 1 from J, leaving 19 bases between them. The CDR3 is CSVGTYGLGANTEAFF. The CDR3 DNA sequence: TGCAGCGTTGGAACATATGGACTCGGGGCGAACACTGAAGCTTTCTTT.

CDR3 coding DNA: TGTGCCAGCAGCTTAGCACCAGCGGGTTATGTGGAGACCCAGTACTTC. Encoded protein: CASSLAPAGYVETQYF. The genes are TRBV7-9 and TRBJ2-5, with TRBD2 as a possible D gene (6 bases). The germline V and J ends were trimmed by 0 bases and 5 bases, with 16 bases remaining between them. CDR3 length equals 16 residues. Germline V gives CDR1 SEHNR, CDR2 FQNEAQ (reference sequence).

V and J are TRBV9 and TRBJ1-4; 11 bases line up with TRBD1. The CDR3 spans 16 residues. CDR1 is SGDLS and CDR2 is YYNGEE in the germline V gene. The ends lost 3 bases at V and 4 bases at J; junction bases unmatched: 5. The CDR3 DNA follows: TGTGCCAGCAGCGCCGGACAGGGGGCCTATAATGAAAAACTGTTTTTT. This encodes CASSAGQGAYNEKLFF.

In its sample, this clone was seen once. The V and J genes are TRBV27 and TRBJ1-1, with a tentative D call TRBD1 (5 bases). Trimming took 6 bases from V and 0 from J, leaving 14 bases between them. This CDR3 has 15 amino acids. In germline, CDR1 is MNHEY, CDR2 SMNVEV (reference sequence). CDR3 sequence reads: CASRKIQVMNTEAFF. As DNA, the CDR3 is TGTGCCAGCAGAAAAATACAGGTCATGAACACTGAAGCTTTCTTT.

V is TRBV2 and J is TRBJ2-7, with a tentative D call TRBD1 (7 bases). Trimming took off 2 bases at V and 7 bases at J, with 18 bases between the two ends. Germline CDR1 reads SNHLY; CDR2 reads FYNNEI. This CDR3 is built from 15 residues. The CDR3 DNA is TGTGCCAGCAGTGAAATCGGGGGACAGAGAGGAGAGCAGTACTTC. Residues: CASSEIGGQRGEQYF.